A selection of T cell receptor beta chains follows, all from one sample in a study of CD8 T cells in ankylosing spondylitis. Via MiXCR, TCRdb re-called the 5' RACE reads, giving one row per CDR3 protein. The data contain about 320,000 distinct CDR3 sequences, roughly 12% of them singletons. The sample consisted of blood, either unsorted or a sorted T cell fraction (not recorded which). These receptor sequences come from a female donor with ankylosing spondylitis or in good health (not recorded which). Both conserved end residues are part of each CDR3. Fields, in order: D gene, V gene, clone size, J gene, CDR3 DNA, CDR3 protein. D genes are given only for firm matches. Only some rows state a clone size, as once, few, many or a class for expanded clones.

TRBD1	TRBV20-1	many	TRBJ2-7	TGCAGTGCTTGGACAGGGAACCACGAGCAGTACTTC	CSAWTGNHEQYF
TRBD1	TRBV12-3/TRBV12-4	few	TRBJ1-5	TGTGCCAGCAGTACGGACAGGGGAAATCAGCCCCAGCATTTT	CASSTDRGNQPQHF
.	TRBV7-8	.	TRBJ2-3	TGTGCCAGCAGCTTATTGATGGCAGATACGCAGTATTTT	CASSLLMADTQYF
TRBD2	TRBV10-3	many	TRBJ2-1	TGTGCCACCTTTCCTGGCGGGGGATACAATGAGCAGTTCTTC	CATFPGGGYNEQFF
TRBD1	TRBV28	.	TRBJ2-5	TGTGCCAGCAGTTTCCGGACAGGGACGGGTGGGGAGACCCAGTACTTC	CASSFRTGTGGETQYF
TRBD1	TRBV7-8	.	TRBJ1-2	TGTGCCAGCAGCCCACAAAAAAGACAGGGGGCGGAATATGGCTACACCTTC	CASSPQKRQGAEYGYTF
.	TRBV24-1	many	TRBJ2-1	TGTGCCACCAGTGATCCGAACAGGGCTGATGAGCAGTTCTTC	CATSDPNRADEQFF
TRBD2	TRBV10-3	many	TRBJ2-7	TGTGCCATGGGTAACACGGGGGGCTACGAGCAGTACTTC	CAMGNTGGYEQYF
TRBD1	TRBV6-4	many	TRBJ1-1	TGTGCCAGCAGAGGACAGGCGAACACTGAAGCTTTCTTT	CASRGQANTEAFF
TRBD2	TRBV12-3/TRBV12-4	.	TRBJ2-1	TGTGCCAGCACTGGAGCGGGGTCCTACAATGAGCAGTTCTTC	CASTGAGSYNEQFF
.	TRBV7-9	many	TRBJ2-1	TGTGCCAGCAGCTTACTCTTGGGATCCTACAATGAGCAGTTCTTC	CASSLLLGSYNEQFF
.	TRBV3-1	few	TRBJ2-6	TGTGCCAGCAGCCGCCTTTCAGGGGCTGGGGCCAACGTCCTGACTTTC	CASSRLSGAGANVLTF
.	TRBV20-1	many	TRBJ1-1	TGCAGTGCCAGATCCCAGGGGAACACTGAAGCTTTCTTT	CSARSQGNTEAFF
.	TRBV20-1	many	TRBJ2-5	TGCAGTGCTGAGGCGTGGGAGACCCAGTACTTC	CSAEAWETQYF
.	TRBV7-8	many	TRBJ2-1	TGTGCCAGCAGCATGAGACAGGGAGGGGGCAATGAGCAGTTCTTC	CASSMRQGGGNEQFF
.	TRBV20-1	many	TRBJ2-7	TGCAGTGCAATGGACTTTGGGTTCTCCTACGAGCAGTACTTC	CSAMDFGFSYEQYF
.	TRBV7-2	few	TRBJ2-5	TGTGCCAGCAGCCTCAATAGTCGGGTGCAAGAGACCCAGTACTTC	CASSLNSRVQETQYF
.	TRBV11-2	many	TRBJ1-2	TGTGCCAGCAGCTTTGCACGAGGGGGCTATGGCTACACCTTC	CASSFARGGYGYTF
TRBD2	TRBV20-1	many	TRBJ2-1	TGCAGTGCTACACGACTAGCGGGAGCAGGAGAGCAGTTCTTC	CSATRLAGAGEQFF
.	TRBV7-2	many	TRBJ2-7	TGTGCCAGCAGCTCGATTGTAGGGGTTAGTGTATCCTACGAGCAGTACTTC	CASSSIVGVSVSYEQYF
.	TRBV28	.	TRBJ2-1	TGTGCCAGCAGCTGGCAGGGGAACTCCTACAATGAGCAGTTCTTC	CASSWQGNSYNEQFF
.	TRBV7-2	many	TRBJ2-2	TGTGCCAGCAGCTCCCTAAAACCGGGACACCTCACCGGGGAGCTGTTTTTT	CASSSLKPGHLTGELFF
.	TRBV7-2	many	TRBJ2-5	TGTGCCAGCAGCTTAAGCGCAGCTCAAGAGACCCAGTACTTC	CASSLSAAQETQYF
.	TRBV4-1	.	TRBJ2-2	TGCGCCAGCAGGCCCTGGGCCTCTAGTACCGGGGAGCTGTTTTTT	CASRPWASSTGELFF
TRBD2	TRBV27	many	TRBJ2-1	TGTGCCAGCAGTAGGGGACTAGCGGGGAATTACAATGAGCAGTTCTTC	CASSRGLAGNYNEQFF
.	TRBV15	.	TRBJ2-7	TGTGCCACCAGCAGAGATTTCGACCACTACGAGCAGTACTTC	CATSRDFDHYEQYF
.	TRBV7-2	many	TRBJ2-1	TGTGCCAGCAGCTCCCCGCCCAGTCTGTTCTTC	CASSSPPSLFF
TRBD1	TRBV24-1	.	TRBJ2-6	TGTGCCACCAGTGAGCACGTCGACAGGGGCTCTGGGGCCAACGTCCTGACTTTC	CATSEHVDRGSGANVLTF
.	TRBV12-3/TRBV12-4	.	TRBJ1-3	TGTGCCAGCAGAACCGACAGGAACTCTGGAAACACCATATATTTT	CASRTDRNSGNTIYF
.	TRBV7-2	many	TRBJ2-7	TGTGCCAGCAGCTTAGCGTCGACAAACTACGAGCAGTACTTC	CASSLASTNYEQYF
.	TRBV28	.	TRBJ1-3	TGTGCCAGCAGTTTAAGGCGGAGCTCTGGAAACACCATATATTTT	CASSLRRSSGNTIYF
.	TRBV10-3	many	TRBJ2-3	TGTGCCATCAGTGGGGGACTTTCTAGCACAGATACGCAGTATTTT	CAISGGLSSTDTQYF
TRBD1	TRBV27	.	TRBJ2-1	TGTGCCAGCAGTTTATCCCGGACAGGGAACTACAATGAGCAGTTCTTC	CASSLSRTGNYNEQFF
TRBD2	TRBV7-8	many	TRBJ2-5	TGTGCCAGCAGCTCGACTAGCGGGGCGGAGACCCAGTACTTC	CASSSTSGAETQYF
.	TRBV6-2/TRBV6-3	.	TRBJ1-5	TGTGCCAGCAGGCCAGCGTGGTCTAAAGGAGATCAGCCCCAGCATTTT	CASRPAWSKGDQPQHF
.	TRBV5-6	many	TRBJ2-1	TGTGCCAGCAGCATCCTGCGCAGGAGCTCCTACAATGAGCAGTTCTTC	CASSILRRSSYNEQFF
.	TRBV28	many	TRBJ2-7	TGTGCCAGCAGTATGGCGGGGTCCTACGAGCAGTACTTC	CASSMAGSYEQYF
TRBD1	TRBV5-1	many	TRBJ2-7	TGCGCCAGCAGCCCGGTCGGGACAGGGCCCAACGAGCAGTACTTC	CASSPVGTGPNEQYF
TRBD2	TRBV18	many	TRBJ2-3	TGTGCCAGCTCACCAGGACTAGCGGGAGATGAAAATACGCAGTATTTT	CASSPGLAGDENTQYF
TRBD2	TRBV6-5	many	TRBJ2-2	TGTGCCAGCAGTTATCTAGCGGGGGCCAACACCGGGGAGCTGTTTTTT	CASSYLAGANTGELFF
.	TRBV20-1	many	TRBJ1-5	TGCAGTGCTAGACCACAGCACAATCAGCCCCAGCATTTT	CSARPQHNQPQHF
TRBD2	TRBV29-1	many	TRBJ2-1	TGCAGCGTGACTAGCGGGGGGACTATATACAATGAGCAGTTCTTC	CSVTSGGTIYNEQFF
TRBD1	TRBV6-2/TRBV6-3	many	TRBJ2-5	TGTGCCAGCACCGACCCTATGGGAGGACAGGGCCAAGAGACCCAGTACTTC	CASTDPMGGQGQETQYF